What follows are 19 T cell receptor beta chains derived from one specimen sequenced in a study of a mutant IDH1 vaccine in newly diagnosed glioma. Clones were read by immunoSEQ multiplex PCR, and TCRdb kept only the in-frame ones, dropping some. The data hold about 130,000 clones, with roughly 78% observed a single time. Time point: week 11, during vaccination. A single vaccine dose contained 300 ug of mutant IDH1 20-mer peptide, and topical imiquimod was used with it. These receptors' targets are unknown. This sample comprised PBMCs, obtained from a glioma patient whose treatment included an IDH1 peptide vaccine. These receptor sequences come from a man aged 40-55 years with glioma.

The CDR3 DNA is TGTGCCAGCAGTCCGACAGGGGACCGAGAGACCCAGTACTTC. Protein product: CASSPTGDRETQYF. This chain connects TRBV27 to TRBJ2-5, with 8 bases that match TRBD1. V lost 5 bases to trimming and J lost 4 bases; unmatched junction nucleotides: 6. Looked up from germline, CDR1 is MNHEY and CDR2 is SMNVEV (reference sequence). The CDR3 has 14 amino acids.

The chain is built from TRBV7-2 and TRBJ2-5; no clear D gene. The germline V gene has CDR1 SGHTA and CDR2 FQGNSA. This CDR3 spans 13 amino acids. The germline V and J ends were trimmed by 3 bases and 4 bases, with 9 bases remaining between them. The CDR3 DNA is TGTGCCAGCAGCTTGTACACCCGAGAGACCCAGTACTTC. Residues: CASSLYTRETQYF.

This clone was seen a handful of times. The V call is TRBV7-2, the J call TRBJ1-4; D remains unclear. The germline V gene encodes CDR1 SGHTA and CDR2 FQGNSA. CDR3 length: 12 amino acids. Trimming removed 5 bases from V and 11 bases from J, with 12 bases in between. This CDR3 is CASSRLASKLFF. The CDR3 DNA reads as TGTGCCAGCAGCCGTCTCGCGTCTAAACTGTTTTTT.

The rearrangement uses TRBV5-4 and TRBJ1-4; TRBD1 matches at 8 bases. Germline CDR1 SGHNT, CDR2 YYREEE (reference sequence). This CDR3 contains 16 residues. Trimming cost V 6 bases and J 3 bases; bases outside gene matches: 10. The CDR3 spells CASILRADRANEKLFF. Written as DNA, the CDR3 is TGTGCCAGCATCCTACGAGCGGACAGGGCTAATGAAAAACTGTTTTTT.

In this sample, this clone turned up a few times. CDR3: CASSPSYEQYF. In nucleotides, the CDR3 is TGTGCCAGCAGCCCGTCCTACGAGCAGTACTTC. This chain links TRBV11-2 with TRBJ2-7; D is ambiguous. The CDR3 totals 11 residues. CDR1 and CDR2 from the germline V gene are SGHAT and FQNNGV. With 5 bases removed from V and 1 base from J, the gap between germline ends came to 3 bases.

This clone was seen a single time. The DNA for the CDR3 is TGTGCCAGTAGCGCATTTGGGGGTGGGGCCAACGTCCTGACTTTC. Protein sequence: CASSAFGGGANVLTF. The J gene is TRBJ2-6, the V gene TRBV19; D is perhaps TRBD1 or TRBD2 (5 bases each). The CDR3 is 15 residues long. The germline V gene has CDR1 LNHDA and CDR2 SQIVND (reference sequence). The V end was cut by 6 bases, the J end by 3 bases, with 12 bases between.

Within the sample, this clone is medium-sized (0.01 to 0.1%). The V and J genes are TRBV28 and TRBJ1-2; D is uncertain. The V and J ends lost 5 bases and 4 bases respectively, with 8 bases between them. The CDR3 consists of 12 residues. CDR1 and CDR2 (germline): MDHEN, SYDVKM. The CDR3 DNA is TGTGCCAGCAGTCGTACGGTCTATGGCTACACCTTC. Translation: CASSRTVYGYTF.

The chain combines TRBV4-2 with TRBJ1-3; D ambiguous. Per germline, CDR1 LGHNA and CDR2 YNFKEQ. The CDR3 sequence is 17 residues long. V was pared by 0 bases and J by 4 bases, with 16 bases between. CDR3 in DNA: TGTGCCAGCAGCCAAGACGGGAGATCAGCCGCAGGAAACACCATATATTTT. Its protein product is CASSQDGRSAAGNTIYF.

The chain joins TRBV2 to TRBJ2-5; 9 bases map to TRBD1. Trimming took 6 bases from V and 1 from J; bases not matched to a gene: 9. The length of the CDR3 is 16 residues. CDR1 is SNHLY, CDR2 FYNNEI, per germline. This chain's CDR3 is CASSKGTGSRQETQYF. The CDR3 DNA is TGTGCCAGCAGCAAGGGGACAGGGTCCCGCCAAGAGACCCAGTACTTC.

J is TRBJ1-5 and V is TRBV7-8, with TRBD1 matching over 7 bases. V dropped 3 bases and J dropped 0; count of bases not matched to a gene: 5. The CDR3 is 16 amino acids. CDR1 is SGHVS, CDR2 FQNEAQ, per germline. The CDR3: CASSLTGWGSNQPQHF. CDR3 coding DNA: TGTGCCAGCAGCTTGACAGGGTGGGGTAGCAATCAGCCCCAGCATTTT.

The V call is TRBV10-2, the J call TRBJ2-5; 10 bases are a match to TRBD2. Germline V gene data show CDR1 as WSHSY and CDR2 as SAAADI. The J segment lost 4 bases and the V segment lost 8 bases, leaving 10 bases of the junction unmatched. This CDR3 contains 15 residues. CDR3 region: CASLPSGSSRETQYF. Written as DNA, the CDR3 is TGCGCCAGCTTGCCTAGCGGGAGCAGCAGAGAGACCCAGTACTTC.

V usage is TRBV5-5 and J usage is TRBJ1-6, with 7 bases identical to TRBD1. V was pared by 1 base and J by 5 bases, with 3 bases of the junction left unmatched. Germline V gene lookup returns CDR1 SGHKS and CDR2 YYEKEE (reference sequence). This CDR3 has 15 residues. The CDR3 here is CASSLIRGDNSPLHF. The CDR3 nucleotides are TGTGCCAGCAGCTTGATCAGGGGGGATAATTCACCCCTCCACTTT.

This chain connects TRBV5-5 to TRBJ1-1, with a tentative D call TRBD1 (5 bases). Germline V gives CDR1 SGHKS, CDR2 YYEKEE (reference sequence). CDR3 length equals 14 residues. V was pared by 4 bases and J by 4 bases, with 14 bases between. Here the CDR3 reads CASSAGTHITEAFF. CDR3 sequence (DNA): TGTGCCAGCAGCGCCGGGACCCACATCACTGAAGCTTTCTTT.

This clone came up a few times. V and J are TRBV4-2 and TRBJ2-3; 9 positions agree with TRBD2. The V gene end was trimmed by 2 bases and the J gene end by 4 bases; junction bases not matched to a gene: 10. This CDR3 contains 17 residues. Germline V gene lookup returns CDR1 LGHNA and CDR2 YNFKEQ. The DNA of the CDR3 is TGTGCCAGCAGCCAACAAGCGGGGGGCAGTGGGCCAGATACGCAGTATTTT. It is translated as CASSQQAGGSGPDTQYF.

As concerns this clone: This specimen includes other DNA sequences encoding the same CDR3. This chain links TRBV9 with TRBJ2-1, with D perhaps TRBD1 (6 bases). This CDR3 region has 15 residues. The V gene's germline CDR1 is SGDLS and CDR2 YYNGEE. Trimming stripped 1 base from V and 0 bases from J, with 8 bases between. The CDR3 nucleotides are TGTGCCAGCAGCGTATTAGGGGGCTCCTACAATGAGCAGTTCTTC. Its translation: CASSVLGGSYNEQFF.

CDR3 DNA sequence: TGTGCCTGGAGTGCGAACAATGAGCAGTTCTTC. Protein product: CAWSANNEQFF. The chain joins TRBV30 to TRBJ2-1; D is unresolved. The germline gives CDR1 GTSNPN, CDR2 SVGIG (reference sequence). This CDR3 spans 11 amino acids. Trimming shortened V by 1 base and J by 5 bases, and 3 bases separated the two germline ends. The full variable domain, in which reference TRBV30 and TRBJ2-1 provide the parts outside the CDR3, is SQTIHQWPATLVQPVGSPLSLECTVEGTSNPNLYWYRQAAGRGLQLLFYSVGIGQISSEVPQNLSASRPQDRQFILSSKKLLLSDSGFYLCAWSANNEQFFGPGTRLTVL.

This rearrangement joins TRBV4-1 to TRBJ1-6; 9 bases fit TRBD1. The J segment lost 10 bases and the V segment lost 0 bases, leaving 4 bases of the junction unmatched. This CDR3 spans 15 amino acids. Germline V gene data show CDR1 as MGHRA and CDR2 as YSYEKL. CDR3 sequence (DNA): TGCGCCAGCAGCCAAGATTGGACAGGGGTGTCACCCCTCCACTTT. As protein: CASSQDWTGVSPLHF.

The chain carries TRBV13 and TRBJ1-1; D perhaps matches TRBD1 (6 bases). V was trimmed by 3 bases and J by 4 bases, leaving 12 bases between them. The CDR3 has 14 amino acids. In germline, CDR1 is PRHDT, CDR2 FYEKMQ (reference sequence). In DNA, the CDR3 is TGTGCCAGCAGCTTCGGGACAAGAGGCACTGAAGCTTTCTTT. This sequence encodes CASSFGTRGTEAFF. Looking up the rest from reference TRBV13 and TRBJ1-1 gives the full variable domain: AAGVIQSPRHLIKEKRETATLKCYPIPRHDTVYWYQQGPGQDPQFLISFYEKMQSDKGSIPDRFSAQQFSDYHSELNMSSLELGDSALYFCASSFGTRGTEAFFGQGTRLTVV.

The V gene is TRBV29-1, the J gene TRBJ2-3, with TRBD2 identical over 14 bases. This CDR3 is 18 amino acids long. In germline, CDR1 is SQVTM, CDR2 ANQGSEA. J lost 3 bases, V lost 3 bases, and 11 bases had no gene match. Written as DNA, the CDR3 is TGCAGCGTTGAGGGGGGGACTAGCGGGAGCTTGAGGACAGATACGCAGTATTTT. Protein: CSVEGGTSGSLRTDTQYF.